The 30 T cell receptor beta chains listed next were all sequenced from one sample in a study of tumor-infiltrating lymphocytes in primary liver carcinoma. TCR beta cDNA was prepared out of about 510 ng total RNA by means of a constant-region primer. Slightly modified ARM-PCR served as the procedure for the TCR beta libraries. These libraries came from three rounds of nested multiplex PCR. Each of the first two PCR rounds ran around 10 cycles with TRBV1-TRBV30 forward and C-beta reverse primers. TCRdb recomputed calls from the multiplex PCR reads with MiXCR, one row per CDR3 protein. This table has about 200,000 distinct CDR3 sequences, 65% appearing once. Germline DNA was extracted too, while blood RNA derived from unsorted whole blood. Sequences were obtained from peripheral blood. The receptor set was obtained from a woman aged 55-75 years with primary liver carcinoma and hepatitis B virus infection.

This clonotype was recorded at least ten times. V usage is TRBV5-5 and J usage is TRBJ1-1; D is unresolved. This CDR3 is built from 14 residues. CDR1 and CDR2 (germline): SGHKS, YYEKEE (reference sequence). V lost 4 bases and J 3 bases, leaving 13 bases between the germline ends. The CDR3 loop is CASSSRVSDTEAFF. In DNA form, the CDR3 reads TGTGCCAGCAGCAGTAGAGTCTCGGACACTGAAGCTTTCTTT.

This sequence joins TRBV7-9 and TRBJ2-5; D is perhaps TRBD2 (5 bases). The CDR3 loop spans 14 amino acids. CDR1 is SEHNR, CDR2 FQNEAQ, per germline (reference sequence). Trimming shortened V by 3 bases and J by 4 bases, and 12 bases separated the two germline ends. CDR3 in amino acids: CASSFGSTPETQYF. In DNA, the CDR3 is TGTGCCAGCAGCTTTGGGAGTACCCCAGAGACCCAGTACTTC.

This clonotype was seen more than once but under ten times. The chain combines TRBV7-9 with TRBJ1-2, with D unclear. Germline CDR1 reads SEHNR; CDR2 reads FQNEAQ (reference sequence). The CDR3 length is 13 residues. With 0 bases removed from V and 3 bases from J, the gap between germline ends came to 5 bases. This CDR3 is CASSLALHYGYTF. Here the CDR3 DNA reads TGTGCCAGCAGCTTAGCGCTGCACTATGGCTACACCTTC.

Comments on this clonotype: Since a much larger clone is just one base distant, this may be a read error. The V gene is TRBV5-4, the J gene TRBJ2-1, with 13 bases that match TRBD2. The CDR3 loop spans 17 amino acids. Germline V gene lookup returns CDR1 SGHNT and CDR2 YYREEE (reference sequence). The CDR3 sequence: CASSWGGTSGAYNEQSF. DNA of the CDR3: TGTGCCAGCAGCTGGGGAGGGACTAGCGGGGCCTACAATGAGCAGTCCTTC.

With regard to this clonotype: One junction end disagrees with the germline gene, perhaps due to a read error. This sequence joins TRBV5-5 and TRBJ1-2; D is undetermined. CDR3 length: 14 amino acids. The germline V gene encodes CDR1 SGHKS and CDR2 YYEKEE (reference sequence). CDR3 region: CASSLGGGNYGYAF. The CDR3 DNA follows: TGTGCCAGCAGCTTGGGGGGTGGAAACTATGGCTACGCCTTC.

Comments on this clonotype: A much larger clone differs from this one at a single base, so this may be a read error. This chain connects TRBV11-1 to TRBJ2-1; 7 bases agree with TRBD1. The germline CDR1 and CDR2 sequences are SGHAT and FQDESV (reference sequence). The CDR3 has 14 residues. Written as DNA, the CDR3 is TGTGTCAGCAGCCACAGGGGTCGGATCAATGAGCAGTTCTTC. Its translation is CVSSHRGRINEQFF.

Of note for this clonotype: It may be a read error: a sequence one base away is much more abundant. CDR3 coding DNA: TGTGTCAGCAGTTACTCGATTAAAAACACTGAAGCTTTCTTT. This translates into CVSSYSIKNTEAFF. The chain carries TRBV6-2 or TRBV6-3 and TRBJ1-1; D ambiguous. CDR1 and CDR2 (germline): MNHEY, SVGEGT. This CDR3 is 14 amino acids long.

On this clonotype: As the CDR3 is not closed by the conserved phenylalanine or tryptophan, this likely results from a read error. The rearrangement uses TRBV11-2 and TRBJ1-2; D may be TRBD1 (6 bases). Germline V gene data show CDR1 as SGHAT and CDR2 as FQNNGV. The CDR3 is 15 amino acids. Trimming removed 4 bases from V and 4 bases from J, with 16 bases in between. CDR3 amino acids: CASSSVGTGRYGYTL. DNA for the CDR3: TGTGCCAGCAGCTCGGTAGGAACAGGGCGCTATGGCTACACCTTA.

This clonotype was counted only a few times. A much larger clone lies one base from this, so it may be a read error. The genes are TRBV6-5 and TRBJ1-1; unclear D gene. The CDR3 covers 13 residues. Per the germline V gene, CDR1 is MNHEY and CDR2 is SVGAGI. CDR3 in amino acids: CASRLTENAEAFF. CDR3 nucleotides: TGTGCCAGCAGACTTACAGAGAACGCTGAAGCTTTCTTT.

The chain uses TRBV11-2 and TRBJ2-7, with 8 bases matching TRBD1. The CDR3 runs 15 residues. V lost 1 base, J lost 3 bases, and 5 bases stayed unmatched. Per the germline V gene, CDR1 is SGHAT and CDR2 is FQNNGV. The CDR3 sequence is CASSLGGTGHYEQYF. The CDR3 DNA is TGTGCCAGCAGCTTAGGGGGGACAGGACACTACGAGCAGTACTTC.

V is TRBV28 and J is TRBJ2-7; D might be TRBD2 (6 bases). The ends were cut back, 4 bases at V and 1 base at J, with 14 bases in the middle. The CDR3 length is 15 residues. The germline V gene has CDR1 MDHEN and CDR2 SYDVKM. The chain's CDR3 is CASSSPGEESYEQYF. The CDR3 region has the DNA TGTGCCAGCAGTTCCCCCGGGGAGGAGTCCTACGAGCAGTACTTC.

This clonotype occurred a few times. This chain links TRBV7-9 with TRBJ2-1; 11 bases match TRBD2. Losses at the gene ends were 5 bases for V and 6 bases for J; bases not matched to a gene: 15. The germline V gene has CDR1 SEHNR and CDR2 FQNEAQ (reference sequence). The CDR3 runs 18 residues. DNA for the CDR3: TGTGCCAGCAGCCCCGGACTAGCGGGCCTGGGCGACTTCAATGAGCAGTTCTTC. Protein sequence: CASSPGLAGLGDFNEQFF.

As concerns this clonotype: The junction shows a germline mismatch at one end, possibly a read error. This rearrangement joins TRBV30 to TRBJ2-3; no definite D call. Germline CDR1 and CDR2: GTSNPN and SVGIG (reference sequence). The CDR3 is 11 residues long. This CDR3 is CAWSDTDTRYF. The CDR3 coding sequence is TGTGCCTGGAGTGACACAGATACGCGGTATTTT. The whole variable domain, filled in from reference TRBV30 and TRBJ2-3, reads SQTIHQWPATLVQPVGSPLSLECTVEGTSNPNLYWYRQAAGRGLQLLFYSVGIGQISSEVPQNLSASRPQDRQFILSSKKLLLSDSGFYLCAWSDTDTRYFGPGTRLTVL.

The genes are TRBV5-4 and TRBJ2-7; unclear D gene. V was pared by 1 base and J by 3 bases, with 11 bases between. Germline V gene data show CDR1 as SGHNT and CDR2 as YYREEE (reference sequence). The CDR3 contains 14 residues. The CDR3 nucleotides are TGTGCCAGCAGCTTGTCCGCCGCCCGCTACGAGCAGTACTTC. It codes for CASSLSAARYEQYF. Variable domain in full (rest from reference TRBV5-4 and TRBJ2-7): ETGVTQSPTHLIKTRGQQVTLRCSSQSGHNTVSWYQQALGQGPQFIFQYYREEENGRGNFPPRFSGLQFPNYSSELNVNALELDDSALYLCASSLSAARYEQYFGPGTRLTVT.

This clonotype was seen more than once but under ten times. The chain recombines TRBV21-1 with TRBJ2-7; whether TRBD1, the table's D call, matches the DNA was not checked. TRBV21-1 is assigned pseudogene status. The CDR3 contains 15 residues. The CDR3 spells CASSRRPTGGCEQYF. CDR3 nucleotide sequence: TGTGCCAGCAGCAGAAGACCGACCGGGGGGTGCGAGCAGTACTTC.

V gene TRBV7-9 combines with J gene TRBJ1-2; D is perhaps TRBD1 (6 bases). CDR3 size: 16 residues. Trimming removed 1 base from V and 6 bases from J, with 18 bases in between. Looked up from germline, CDR1 is SEHNR and CDR2 is FQNEAQ (reference sequence). CDR3 loop: CASSLEGVLFDHGYTF. In nucleotides, the CDR3 is TGTGCCAGCAGCTTAGAGGGGGTACTCTTTGACCATGGCTACACCTTC.

Worth noting for this clonotype: The germline gene is not matched at one end of the junction; a read error may be the cause. The V and J genes are TRBV11-3 and TRBJ2-2; D is ambiguous. This CDR3 has 12 residues. The germline gives CDR1 SGHNT, CDR2 YENEEA. CDR3 in amino acids: CTSSSVAGELFF. Written as DNA, the CDR3 is TGTACCAGCAGCTCAGTGGCCGGGGAGCTGTTTTTT. Full variable domain (outside the CDR3, taken from reference TRBV11-3 and TRBJ2-2): EAGVVQSPRYKIIEKKQPVAFWCNPISGHNTLYWYLQNLGQGPELLIRYENEEAVDDSQLPKDRFSAERLKGVDSTLKIQPAELGDSAVYLCTSSSVAGELFFGEGSRLTVL.

The V call is TRBV7-9, the J call TRBJ2-4; 7 positions match TRBD1. Trimming cost V 4 bases and J 3 bases; bases outside gene matches: 3. This CDR3 comprises 14 residues. CDR1 and CDR2 (germline): SEHNR, FQNEAQ (reference sequence). This CDR3 reads CASSSGTVKNIQYF. CDR3 coding DNA: TGTGCCAGCAGCTCTGGGACAGTCAAAAACATTCAGTACTTC.

About this clonotype: A junction boundary mismatches the germline segment, possibly from a read error. V and J are TRBV11-2 and TRBJ2-5; the match to TRBD1 covers 9 bases. Germline V gives CDR1 SGHAT, CDR2 FQNNGV. The CDR3 runs 14 residues. Written as DNA, the CDR3 is TGTACCAGCAGCTCGACAGGGGGAGGTGAGACCCAGTACTTC. Encoded protein: CTSSSTGGGETQYF.

This clonotype was seen at least ten times. This chain uses TRBV28 with TRBJ2-5, with D unclear. CDR1 is MDHEN and CDR2 is SYDVKM in the germline V gene. Trimming cost V 3 bases and J 5 bases, with 10 bases left between them. This CDR3 contains 13 residues. The DNA of the CDR3 is TGTGCCAGCAGTTTTTCGCGTTGGGAGACCCAGTACTTC. This translates into CASSFSRWETQYF.

Comment on this clonotype: Since no conserved phenylalanine or tryptophan closes the CDR3, a read error is the likely cause. The chain carries TRBV11-2 and TRBJ1-2; D perhaps matches TRBD1 (5 bases). Germline CDR1 and CDR2: SGHAT and FQNNGV. V dropped 5 bases and J dropped 7 bases, with 14 bases sitting between them. This CDR3 contains 13 residues. The DNA of the CDR3 is TGTGCCAGCAGCGGGACCCTAGGGTCTGGCTACACCCTG. It specifies CASSGTLGSGYTL.

Remarks on this clonotype: A much larger clone sits a single nucleotide away, making a read error possible. V usage is TRBV29-1 and J usage is TRBJ2-5, with D tentatively TRBD1 (6 bases). The CDR3 runs 13 residues. Germline V gene data show CDR1 as SQVTM and CDR2 as ANQGSEA. Trimming took 4 bases from V and 5 from J, leaving 14 bases between them. CDR3 region: CSVGGGGVETQYF. The CDR3 DNA reads as TGCAGCGTTGGAGGGGGTGGTGTGGAGACCCAGTACTTC.

In this sample, this clonotype turned up a few times. This rearrangement joins TRBV5-4 to TRBJ2-1; 8 positions agree with TRBD2. This CDR3 contains 15 residues. Per the germline V gene, CDR1 is SGHNT and CDR2 is YYREEE (reference sequence). V lost 1 base and J lost 7; bases outside the gene matches: 7. The CDR3 sequence is CASSLPPGGPNEQFF. CDR3 coding DNA: TGTGCCAGCAGCTTGCCCCCGGGAGGGCCTAATGAGCAGTTCTTC.

As regards this clonotype: One base away lies a much larger clone, so this may be a sequencing read error. The CDR3 here is CTSSQVSEQYF. CDR3 coding DNA: TGTACCAGCAGCCAAGTCTCGGAGCAGTACTTC. The V and J genes are TRBV14 and TRBJ2-7; no clear D. The CDR3 sequence is 11 residues long. Germline assignment: CDR1 SGHDN and CDR2 FVKESK.

This clonotype was detected ten times or more. V usage is TRBV6-6 and J usage is TRBJ1-2; no clear D gene. Germline lookup yields CDR1 MNHNY and CDR2 SVGAGI (reference sequence). The CDR3 spans 13 residues. V lost 6 bases and J 4 bases, leaving 12 bases between the germline ends. CDR3: CASSTDGSYGYTF. The CDR3 coding sequence is TGTGCCAGCAGCACGGACGGGAGCTATGGCTACACCTTC.

V and J are TRBV11-3 and TRBJ1-1, with unresolved D. The CDR3 runs 15 residues. Trimming removed 5 bases from V and 3 bases from J, with 16 bases in between. Germline loops: CDR1 SGHNT, CDR2 YENEEA. The CDR3 DNA reads as TGTGCCAGCAGCGGCCCGGAACAGACGTACACTGAAGCTTTCTTT. This sequence encodes CASSGPEQTYTEAFF.

This clonotype was detected many times. This sequence joins TRBV6-5 and TRBJ1-2; a weak D match, TRBD1 (6 bases). The V and J ends lost 2 bases and 7 bases respectively, with 11 bases between them. The germline V gene encodes CDR1 MNHEY and CDR2 SVGAGI. The CDR3 runs 13 residues. This chain's CDR3 is CASSYTRGGGYTF. The DNA of the CDR3 is TGTGCCAGCAGTTACACCAGGGGTGGTGGCTACACCTTC.

About this clonotype: No conserved phenylalanine or tryptophan ends this CDR3, so it is likely a read error. V gene TRBV4-1 combines with J gene TRBJ2-2, with TRBD1 matching over 8 bases. Per germline, CDR1 MGHRA and CDR2 YSYEKL. J gave up 4 bases and V 4 bases, and 5 bases lay outside the gene matches. The CDR3 length is 15 residues. The CDR3 spells CASSRDRGGTGELFS. The CDR3 DNA is TGCGCCAGCAGCCGAGACAGGGGCGGCACCGGGGAGCTGTTTTCT.

The sample holds many counts of this clonotype. The chain recombines TRBV6-1 with TRBJ2-7; D is unresolved. V gave up 8 bases and J gave up 2 bases, with 13 bases separating them. The CDR3 has 13 residues. Germline V CDR1 and CDR2: MNHNS, SASEGT. The CDR3 sequence: CASEPAETYEQYF. The CDR3 DNA follows: TGTGCCAGCGAACCGGCGGAGACCTACGAGCAGTACTTC.

In regard to this clonotype: A much more abundant neighbour one base away suggests this may be a read error. The chain has TRBV7-9 and TRBJ1-2; possibly TRBD1 for D (6 bases). The length of the CDR3 is 17 residues. CDR1 is SEHNR and CDR2 is FQNEAQ in the germline V gene (reference sequence). The CDR3 sequence is CSSSSLPIRGTNYGYTF. DNA for the CDR3: TGTTCCAGCAGCTCCCTCCCAATTAGGGGGACTAACTATGGCTACACCTTC.